The source of this T cell receptor (beta chain) is a study of shared clonotypes between healthy human individuals. Using immunoSEQ multiplex PCR, the repertoire was profiled, and TCRdb retains in-frame clones only, with some absent. The data hold 2,100,000 or so clones, with around 95% observed a single time. V was trimmed by 4 bases and J by 4 bases, leaving 21 bases between them. The CDR3 is 17 amino acids. Germline V gene sequence: CDR1 SGDLS, CDR2 YYNGEE. The study's findings and limits: Despite large depth, rarefaction showed incomplete sorted-subset sequencing.

Regarding this clone: Its antigen is undetermined.

The specimen was naive CD4+ T cells sorted from blood. The subset: CD45RA+ positively selected. This TCR came from a man aged 18 to 29 in good health. The chain uses TRBV9 and TRBJ2-1; TRBD1 is a possible D gene (7 bases). In nucleotides, the CDR3 is TGTGCCAGCAGCCCCTTCGCGACTAGGGGGCTTTACAATGAGCAGTTCTTC. Protein sequence: CASSPFATRGLYNEQFF.